This T cell receptor (beta chain) was observed in a study of control samples from healthy donors and cancer patients. The V gene lost 2 bases and the J gene lost 7 bases, with 3 bases spanning the gap. Germline V gene data show CDR1 as MNHNS and CDR2 as SASEGT. The CDR3 loop spans 11 amino acids. The assay was immunoSEQ multiplex PCR, and TCRdb's table has in-frame clones only and misses some. The sample shows under 150,000 clones, 80% to 95% of them seen only once. Input material: blood. The sequence was obtained from a man aged 30 to 45 in good health. V usage is TRBV6-1 and J usage is TRBJ1-5; D is ambiguous. The CDR3 reads CASSERQPQHF. Written as DNA, the CDR3 is TGTGCCAGCAGTGAAAGACAGCCCCAGCATTTT.